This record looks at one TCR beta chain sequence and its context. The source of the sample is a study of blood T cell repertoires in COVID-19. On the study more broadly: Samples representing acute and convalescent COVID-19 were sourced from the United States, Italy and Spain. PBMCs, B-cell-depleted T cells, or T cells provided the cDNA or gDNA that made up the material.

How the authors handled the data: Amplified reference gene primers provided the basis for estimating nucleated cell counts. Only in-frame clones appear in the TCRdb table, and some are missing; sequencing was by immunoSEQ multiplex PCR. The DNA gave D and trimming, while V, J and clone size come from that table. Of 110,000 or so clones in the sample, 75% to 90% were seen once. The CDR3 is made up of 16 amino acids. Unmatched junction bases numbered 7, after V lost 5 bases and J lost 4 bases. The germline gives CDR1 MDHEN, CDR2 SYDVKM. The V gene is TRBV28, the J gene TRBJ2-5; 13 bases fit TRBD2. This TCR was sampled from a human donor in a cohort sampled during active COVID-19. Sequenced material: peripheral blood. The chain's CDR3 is CASSETSGGARETQYF. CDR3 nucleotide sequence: TGTGCCAGCAGTGAAACTAGCGGGGGGGCCAGAGAGACCCAGTACTTC. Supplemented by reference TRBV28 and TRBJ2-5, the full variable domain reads DVKVTQSSRYLVKRTGEKVFLECVQDMDHENMFWYRQDPGLGLRLIYFSYDVKMKEKGDIPEGYSVSREKKERFSLILESASTNQTSMYLCASSETSGGARETQYFGPGTRLLVL.